These T cell receptor beta chains were read from a single sample in a study of blood T cell repertoires in COVID-19. TCRdb's table, derived via immunoSEQ multiplex PCR, lists solely in-frame clones and lacks some. Of some 20,000 clones in the sample, roughly 91% were seen once. Sequencing input: peripheral blood. The receptors shown here come from a woman aged 55 to 70 with active COVID-19. The CDR3 runs from the conserved cysteine through the conserved F or W. The D gene is left open where the match is weak. The size field is filled for only some rows; it gives once, few, many or a size class.

len,j_gene,d_gene,v_gene,abundance,CDR3nt,CDR3aa
15,TRBJ1-4,TRBD1,TRBV7-9,-,TGTGCCAGCACCGTAACAGGGGGCGGAGGTGAAAAACTGTTTTTT,CASTVTGGGGEKLFF
17,TRBJ2-3,TRBD2,TRBV4-1,-,TGCGCCAGCAGCCCAGGGACTAGCTATTTGAGCACAGATACGCAGTATTTT,CASSPGTSYLSTDTQYF
13,TRBJ2-2,-,TRBV3-1/TRBV3-2,once,TGTGCCAGCAGCCAAGCAATGACCGGGGAGCTGTTTTTT,CASSQAMTGELFF
14,TRBJ1-1,TRBD1,TRBV5-1,-,TGCGCCAGCAGTTCGACAGGGGCGAACACTGAAGCTTTCTTT,CASSSTGANTEAFF
13,TRBJ2-7,-,TRBV5-1,-,TGCGCCAGCAGGAACCGGGAAACCGAAGAGCAGTACTTC,CASRNRETEEQYF
18,TRBJ2-3,TRBD2,TRBV27,once,TGTGCCAGCAGTTTATCCCCCCTCTCGGGGGGGCCGACAGATACGCAGTATTTT,CASSLSPLSGGPTDTQYF
14,TRBJ2-5,-,TRBV29-1,-,TGCAGCGTTTCAGGGCGGGGAAAACAAGAGACCCAGTACTTC,CSVSGRGKQETQYF
14,TRBJ2-1,-,TRBV19,once,TGTGCCAGTAGTATAGGGGGGGTCTACAATGAGCAGTTCTTC,CASSIGGVYNEQFF
15,TRBJ1-1,TRBD1,TRBV13,-,TGTGCCAGCAGCCCCAACAGGGGTGCTGGCACTGAAGCTTTCTTT,CASSPNRGAGTEAFF
14,TRBJ1-1,-,TRBV2,once,TGTGCCAGCAGTGCGAGTGCAGGGCGCACTGAAGCTTTCTTT,CASSASAGRTEAFF
13,TRBJ2-3,-,TRBV2,-,TGTGCCAGCAGTGACCCAGGGGCAGATACGCAGTATTTT,CASSDPGADTQYF
13,TRBJ1-2,TRBD1,TRBV5-1,-,TGCGCCAGCAGCCCGGACAGGGAGGGAGGCTACACCTTC,CASSPDREGGYTF
15,TRBJ1-2,TRBD1,TRBV18,-,TGTGCCAGCTCACCGACAGGGGGCCCTCCCTGGGGCTACACCTTC,CASSPTGGPPWGYTF
14,TRBJ1-1,TRBD1,TRBV6-6,-,TGTGCCAGCAGTTACGGGATCCAGACAGGGGAAGCTTTCTTT,CASSYGIQTGEAFF
15,TRBJ2-1,-,TRBV3-1/TRBV3-2,-,TGTGCCAGCAGCTTACAGGGCAACGGGAACAATGAGCAGTTCTTC,CASSLQGNGNNEQFF
16,TRBJ2-5,-,TRBV7-9,-,TGTGCCAGCAGCTTAGATCGGCAGGGGCAGGGAGAGACCCAGTACTTC,CASSLDRQGQGETQYF